These T cell receptor beta chains were read from a single sample in a study of cytomegalovirus exposure and HLA in healthy donors. Some clones are missing from TCRdb's copy, which holds only in-frame ones; the method was immunoSEQ multiplex PCR. Of about 200,000 clones listed, about 89% are singletons. Sequencing was done on a sample of PBMCs. These receptors came from a man between 25 and 39 years old in good health and CMV-seronegative. CDR3s include the opening cysteine and the closing phenylalanine or tryptophan. Fields, in order: J gene, V gene, clone size, D gene, CDR3 protein, CDR3 DNA. D genes are given only for firm matches. Part of the rows lack a size; the others show once, few, many or a class for expanded clones.

>TRBJ1-1|TRBV25-1|NA|NA
CASSEGTALNTEAFF
TGTGCCAGCAGTGAGGGTACAGCCTTGAACACTGAAGCTTTCTTT
>TRBJ1-5|TRBV18|NA|NA
CASSPAGWSNQPQHF
TGTGCCAGCTCACCAGCAGGATGGAGCAATCAGCCCCAGCATTTT
>TRBJ2-2|TRBV2|NA|TRBD2
CASSDASGNTGELFF
TGTGCCAGCAGCGATGCTAGCGGAAACACCGGGGAGCTGTTTTTT
>TRBJ1-1|TRBV2|NA|NA
CASSVTANTEAFF
TGTGCCAGCAGTGTGACAGCCAACACTGAAGCTTTCTTT
>TRBJ1-5|TRBV11-2|NA|NA
CASSLDTTGQPQHF
TGTGCCAGCAGCTTAGACACTACGGGGCAGCCCCAGCATTTT
>TRBJ1-2|TRBV28|NA|NA
CASSSTSRRTQNYGYTF
TGTGCCAGCAGTTCCACCTCGAGAAGGACACAAAACTATGGCTACACCTTC
>TRBJ1-4|TRBV6-1|NA|NA
CASSEDPGREKLFF
TGTGCCAGCAGTGAAGATCCGGGTAGGGAAAAACTGTTTTTT
>TRBJ2-1|TRBV2|NA|NA
CASSDYGGTMEFF
TGTGCCAGCAGTGATTACGGCGGGACGATGGAGTTCTTC
>TRBJ1-4|TRBV10-1|NA|NA
CASSESPGREKLFF
TGCGCCAGCAGTGAGTCGCCAGGGCGTGAAAAACTGTTTTTT
>TRBJ1-4|TRBV19|NA|NA
CASGRREGEKLFF
TGTGCCAGTGGTCGGCGGGAAGGGGAAAAACTGTTTTTT
>TRBJ2-7|TRBV4-3|NA|NA
CASSQGWGLGEQYF
TGCGCCAGCAGCCAAGGTTGGGGCTTGGGCGAGCAGTACTTC
>TRBJ1-2|TRBV29-1|NA|NA
CSVPGRGRNYGYTF
TGCAGCGTTCCCGGCCGAGGCAGAAACTATGGCTACACCTTC
>TRBJ1-5|TRBV5-4|NA|NA
CASSIDSQPQHF
TGTGCCAGCAGCATCGACAGCCAGCCCCAGCATTTT
>TRBJ2-5|TRBV30|NA|NA
CAWGVGTNKETQYF
TGTGCCTGGGGGGTGGGGACAAATAAAGAGACCCAGTACTTC
>TRBJ1-5|TRBV7-2|once|TRBD1
CASSSLSGQGGSNQPQHF
TGTGCCAGCAGCTCCTTGTCGGGACAGGGGGGCAGCAATCAGCCCCAGCATTTT